This T cell receptor beta chain was documented in a study of T cells in Graves' hyperthyroidism and ophthalmopathy. Germline V gives CDR1 MGHRA, CDR2 YSYEKL. V lost 4 bases and J lost 1; bases outside the gene matches: 12. The CDR3 extends over 17 amino acids. Points on this clonotype: The antigen remains unidentified.

TCR beta CDR3 region amplification was performed from RNA transcripts. RT-PCR in the first round (using the HTBI primer set) targeted the TCR CDR3. TCRdb independently ran MiXCR on the multiplex PCR reads; one entry per CDR3 protein. The table records about 570,000 distinct CDR3 sequences, under 60% of them present only once. Study results and limitations: Ophthalmopathy prediction by the model preceded onset by a median approximately 6.1 months. Ophthalmopathy and stable hyperthyroidism were separated by a 13 V-J model. Most clonotypes expanded in thyroid above 0.001 were likewise present in blood.

This receptor was taken from an adult woman with Graves' disease, either hyperthyroidism or ophthalmopathy (not recorded which). The V gene is TRBV4-1, the J gene TRBJ1-1, with TRBD1 matching 7 bases. What was sequenced was peripheral blood or thyroid tissue (not recorded which). The CDR3 sequence: CASSRVPYRGSNTEAFF. DNA of the CDR3: TGCGCCAGCAGCCGGGTTCCGTACAGGGGATCGAACACTGAAGCTTTCTTT.